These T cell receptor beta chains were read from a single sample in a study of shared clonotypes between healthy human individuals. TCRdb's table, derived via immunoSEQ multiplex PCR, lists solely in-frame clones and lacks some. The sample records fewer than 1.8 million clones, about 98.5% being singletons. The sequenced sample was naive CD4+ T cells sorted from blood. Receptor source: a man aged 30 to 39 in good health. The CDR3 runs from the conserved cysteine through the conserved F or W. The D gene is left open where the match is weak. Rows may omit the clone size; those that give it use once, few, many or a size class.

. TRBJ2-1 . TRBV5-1 TGCGCCAGCAGCTTGGCCCAAGGTCCAGGAAATGAGCAGTTCTTC CASSLAQGPGNEQFF
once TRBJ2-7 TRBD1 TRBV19 TGTGCCAGTAGTTCCCTACAGGGGGGAGGAAGCGGACGAGGCTACGAGCAGTACTTC CASSSLQGGGSGRGYEQYF
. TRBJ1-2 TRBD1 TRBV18 TGTGCCAGCTCACTTAGAACCGGGGACAGCTCAAGATTCGACTATGGCTACACCTTC CASSLRTGDSSRFDYGYTF
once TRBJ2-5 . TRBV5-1 TGCGCCAGCAGCTTGGCCTTCCAAACCCATGAGACCCAGTACTTC CASSLAFQTHETQYF
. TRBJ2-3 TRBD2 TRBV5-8 TGTGCCAGCAGCCTATCAGCGGGAGGCACAGATACGCAGTATTTT CASSLSAGGTDTQYF
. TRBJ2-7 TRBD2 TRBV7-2 TGTGCCAGCGCCGGGCCCGGGACTAGCGGGAGTTTATTGAACTACGAGCAGTACTTC CASAGPGTSGSLLNYEQYF
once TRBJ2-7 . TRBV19 TGTGCCAGTAGTATGGTTCTCGATGGATCCGAGCAGTACTTC CASSMVLDGSEQYF
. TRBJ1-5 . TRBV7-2 TGTGCCAGCAGCTTTACAGGGAGCAATCAGCCCCAGCATTTT CASSFTGSNQPQHF
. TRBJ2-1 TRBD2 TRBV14 TGTGCCAGCAGCCTACAAGTCCCCCTAGCGGGAGGGAATGAGCAGTTCTTC CASSLQVPLAGGNEQFF
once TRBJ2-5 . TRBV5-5 TGTGCCAGCAGCTTAAGTGGGGCGAGAGAGACCCAGTACTTC CASSLSGARETQYF
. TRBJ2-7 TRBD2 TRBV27 TGTGCCAGCAGTCCATTAGCGGGACCAGCATCCGAGCAGTACTTC CASSPLAGPASEQYF
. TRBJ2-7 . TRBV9 TGTGCCAGCAGCCCAACAGGGTGGGGTGGCCCCTACGAGCAGTACTTC CASSPTGWGGPYEQYF
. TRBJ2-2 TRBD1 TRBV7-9 TGTGCCAGCAGCTTAGGGGGACAGGGGAACACCGGGGAGCTGTTTTTT CASSLGGQGNTGELFF
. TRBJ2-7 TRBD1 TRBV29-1 TGCAGCGTTGCGACAGGGGGGGTGCTCTACGAGCAGTACTTC CSVATGGVLYEQYF
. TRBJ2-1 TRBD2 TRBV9 TGTGCCAGCAGCGTAGTACCTAGCGGGGGGTTCAATGAGCAGTTCTTC CASSVVPSGGFNEQFF
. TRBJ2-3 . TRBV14 TGTGCCAGCAGTCAAGCAGATACGCAGTATTTT CASSQADTQYF
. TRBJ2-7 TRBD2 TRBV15 TGTGCCACCAGCAGGGGTAAGAAGTTTCCGGGACTAGCGGGAGACGCGTACTTC CATSRGKKFPGLAGDAYF
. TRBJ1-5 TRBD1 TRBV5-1 TGCGCCAGCAGCATGGCAGGCCGGGACAGTTATCAGCCCCAGCATTTT CASSMAGRDSYQPQHF
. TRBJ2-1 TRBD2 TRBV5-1 TGCGCCAGCAGCCCGGGACTAGCGGAACCACGGTATGAGCAGTTCTTC CASSPGLAEPRYEQFF
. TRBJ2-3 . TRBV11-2 TGTGCCAGCAGCTTAATCTCAGGACCAGATACGCAGTATTTT CASSLISGPDTQYF
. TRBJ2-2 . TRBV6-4 TGTGCCAGCAGTGCGGAACTCTCCGGGGAGCTGTTTTTT CASSAELSGELFF
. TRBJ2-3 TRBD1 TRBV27 TGTGCCAGCAGTTTAAGGGACAGGAGTTTCACAGATACGCAGTATTTT CASSLRDRSFTDTQYF
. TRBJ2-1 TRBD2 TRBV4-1 TGCGCCAGCAGCGAACGGGGACTAGCGGGAGTTGTGGATGAGCAGTTCTTC CASSERGLAGVVDEQFF
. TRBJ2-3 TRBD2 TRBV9 TGTGCCAGCAGCGCTCTCGGGACTACCCTAACAGATACGCAGTATTTT CASSALGTTLTDTQYF
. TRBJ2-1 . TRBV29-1 TGCAGCGTCGGCGGGGCAGGGTACAATGAGCAGTTCTTC CSVGGAGYNEQFF
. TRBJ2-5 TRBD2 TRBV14 TGTGCCAGCAGCCAATCCCTAGCGGGAGCTCGGTACTTC CASSQSLAGARYF
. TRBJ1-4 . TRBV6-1 TGTGCCAGCAGTGAATCGTTAGGGTTTAATGAAAAACTGTTTTTT CASSESLGFNEKLFF
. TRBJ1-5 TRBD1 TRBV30 TGTGCCTGGGGCATACAGGGGCAGCCCCAGCATTTT CAWGIQGQPQHF
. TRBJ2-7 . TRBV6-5 TGTGCCAGCAGTTACTCGGGCGGTGGGTACGAGCAGTACTTC CASSYSGGGYEQYF
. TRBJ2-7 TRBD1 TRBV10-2 TGCGCCAGCAGTGACGAGGCAGGGGGCTCCTACGAGCAGTACTTC CASSDEAGGSYEQYF
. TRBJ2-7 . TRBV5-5 TGTGCCAGCAACCTCCAAGGAGCAGACCTATCCTACGAGCAGTACTTC CASNLQGADLSYEQYF
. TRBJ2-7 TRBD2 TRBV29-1 TGCAGCGTTGCAACCGGGACTAGCTACGAGCAGTACTTC CSVATGTSYEQYF
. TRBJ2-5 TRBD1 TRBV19 TGTGCCAGTAGGTCAGGGGGCGAGGAGACCCAGTACTTC CASRSGGEETQYF
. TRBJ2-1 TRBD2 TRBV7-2 TGTGCCAGCAGCTTACTACTAGCGGGAGGACTCGGAGAGCAGTTCTTC CASSLLLAGGLGEQFF
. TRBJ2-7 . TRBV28 TGTGCCAGCACGCGCACAGGTATCTACGAGCAGTACTTC CASTRTGIYEQYF
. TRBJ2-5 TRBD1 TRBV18 TGTGCCAGCTCACCTCAGACAGGGGTAGAGACCCAGTACTTC CASSPQTGVETQYF
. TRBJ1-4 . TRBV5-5 TGTGCCAGCAGCTTCCCCGGGAATGAAAAACTGTTTTTT CASSFPGNEKLFF
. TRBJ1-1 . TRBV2 TGTGCCAGCATCATCAGGGAGAACACTGAAGCTTTCTTT CASIIRENTEAFF
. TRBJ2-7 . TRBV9 TGTGCCAGCAGCGTAGAGGGTGCGGAAACCTACGAGCAGTACTTC CASSVEGAETYEQYF